The present entry profiles one T cell receptor beta chain with its context. Its antigen target is currently unknown. There are no base qualities to consult, and no much larger clone falls within one base. The library was produced with the immunoSEQ multiplex PCR assay. For most patients, high-throughput TCR-beta CDR3 sequencing of genomic DNA was performed by Adaptive Biotechnologies. In the authors' own workflow: Adaptive's ImmunoSEQ software was the source of the TCR sequencing data for 15 to 20 patients, while a few other patients were processed with MiXCR and VDJtools. CDR3 nucleotide sequences shared between donor and recipient were removed because the origin of such sequences could not be assigned. To count as alloreactive, a clone needed at least 2-fold expansion over unstimulated cells and a minimum CFSE-low frequency of 0.002% (template counts) or 0.001% (read counts). Clones detected in sequenced pre-transplant spleen, lymph node, or MLR CFSE-low populations of the donor or recipient were defined as mappable. Cumulative frequency of alloreactive clones was calculated as a percentage of all sequences weighted by copy number. Entries here come from immuneACCESS through TCRdb and include only in-frame sequences with V and J called. Some clones fail to appear in such tables; in the studies checked, an unresolved V gene covers under half of the shortfall, and the cause of the remainder is unknown. D and trimming were read from the DNA, whereas the V and J calls and clone size are those reported in that table. The sample table holds around 18,000 clones, of which about 90% were seen once. The ten most abundant clones make up about 6.3% of the sample.

V drops 3 bases and J drops 3 bases, leaving 6 bases in between. Its CDR3 holds 13 amino acids, cysteine through phenylalanine. Left in the record is the CDR3 DNA by itself, 39 bases read in frame from the first base. Per the germline V gene, SGHVS is the CDR1 and FQNEAQ is the CDR2. The sample is drawn from a study of graft-versus-host responses after intestinal transplantation (dated by TCRdb to 2020 to 2022). As for the study more broadly: The transplants that recipients received were multivisceral, liver-intestinal, or isolated intestinal. All recipients received anti-thymocyte globulin induction followed by maintenance tacrolimus and steroids for 3 to 4 years. After intestinal transplantation, graft-versus-host and host-versus-graft alloreactive T cell clones in the graft, circulation and bone marrow were tracked using bulk TCR-beta CDR3 sequencing. To identify alloreactive clones, pre-transplant mixed lymphocyte reaction products were sequenced and then compared with unstimulated pre-transplant donor and recipient T cells. The cohort enrolled fewer than 25 intestinal transplant recipients including one retransplant, and a few patients lacking pretransplant specimens were excluded. A peak of at least 4% donor T cells among recipient peripheral blood mononuclear cells was the definition used for donor T cell macrochimerism. Instead of going to the commercial service, samples from a few later patients were sequenced in-house on an Illumina MiSeq and processed with MiXCR.

Blood samples were collected up to 4 times in the first month after transplant and then at least monthly when available. On the study overall, not on this receptor specifically: Early after transplant, declines in HvG clones were associated with peak levels of circulating GvH clones. GvH clones turned up in recipient bone marrow, with some appearing earlier in ileal mucosa or blood, a pattern consistent with an intestinal mucosal origin. Patients with donor T cell macrochimerism had high GvH to HvG T cell clonal ratios in their allografts. The relatively low number and heterogeneity of intestinal transplant patients limited the conclusions.

This receptor was obtained from a human patient who received an intestinal transplant, so some T cells may come from the graft donor. The chain uses TRBV7-8 and TRBJ2-1, with no confidently assigned D gene. This specimen was PBMCs, taken around 110 days after intestinal transplant. The bases read TGTGCCAGCAGCTTGCGGAACTACAATGAGCAGTTCTTC. It encodes CASSLRNYNEQFF.